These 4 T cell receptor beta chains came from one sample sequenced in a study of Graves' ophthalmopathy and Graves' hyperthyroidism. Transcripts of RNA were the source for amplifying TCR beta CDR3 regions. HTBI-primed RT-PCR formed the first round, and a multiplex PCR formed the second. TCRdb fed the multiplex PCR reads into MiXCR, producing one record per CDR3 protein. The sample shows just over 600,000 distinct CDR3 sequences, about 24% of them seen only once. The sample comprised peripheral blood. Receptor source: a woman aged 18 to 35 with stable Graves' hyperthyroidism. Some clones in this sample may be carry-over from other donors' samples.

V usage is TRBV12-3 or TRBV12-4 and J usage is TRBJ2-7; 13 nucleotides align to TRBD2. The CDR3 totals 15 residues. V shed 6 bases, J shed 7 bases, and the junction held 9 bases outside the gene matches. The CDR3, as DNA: TGTGCCAGCAGGCCAGGACTAGCGGGAGCGGGAGAGCAGTACTTC. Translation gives CASRPGLAGAGEQYF.

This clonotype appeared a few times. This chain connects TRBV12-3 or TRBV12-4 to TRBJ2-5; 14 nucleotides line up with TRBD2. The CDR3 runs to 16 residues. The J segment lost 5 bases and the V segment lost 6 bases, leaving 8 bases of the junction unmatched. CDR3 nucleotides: TGTGCCAGCAGGACCGGGACTAGCGGGAGTACGGAGACCCAGTACTTC. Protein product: CASRTGTSGSTETQYF.

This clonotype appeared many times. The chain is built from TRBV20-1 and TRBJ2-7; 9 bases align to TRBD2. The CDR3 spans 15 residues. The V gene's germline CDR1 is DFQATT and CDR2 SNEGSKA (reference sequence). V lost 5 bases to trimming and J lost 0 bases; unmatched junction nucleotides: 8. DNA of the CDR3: TGCAGTGCTCGAACTATAGCGGGGGTCTCCTACGAGCAGTACTTC. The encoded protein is CSARTIAGVSYEQYF.

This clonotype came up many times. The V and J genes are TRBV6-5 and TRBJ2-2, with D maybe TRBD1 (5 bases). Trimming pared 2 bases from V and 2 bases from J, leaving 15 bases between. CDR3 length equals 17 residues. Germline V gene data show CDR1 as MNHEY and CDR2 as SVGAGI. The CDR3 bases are TGTGCCAGCAGTTACCACCTCGGACAAGTTAACACCGGGGAGCTGTTTTTT. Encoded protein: CASSYHLGQVNTGELFF.